This T cell receptor beta chain was recorded in a study of blood T cell repertoires in COVID-19. Study overall: Samples taken during acute and convalescent COVID-19 were collected in the United States, Italy and Spain. T cells, B-cell-depleted T cells, or PBMCs provided the cDNA or gDNA that served as material.

CDR1 and CDR2 from the germline V gene are SGHVS and FQNEAQ. V dropped 0 bases and J dropped 5 bases, with 7 bases sitting between them. This CDR3 region has 13 residues. Original methodology: The authors estimated nucleated cell counts from reference gene primer amplification. TCRdb's table, derived via immunoSEQ multiplex PCR, lists solely in-frame clones and lacks some. V and J calls and clone size are those listed in that table; D and trimming were worked out from the DNA. The table lists about 240,000 clones, approximately 85% of them singletons, with about an eighth in the top ten. The chain couples TRBV7-8 to TRBJ1-1; D unclear. The sequenced material came from peripheral blood. The TCR originated in an older woman with active or convalescent COVID-19. DNA for the CDR3: TGTGCCAGCAGCTTAGCTGGAGTGACTGAAGCTTTCTTT. It specifies CASSLAGVTEAFF.